The TCR beta chain under discussion was sequenced for a study of T-cell reconstitution after alpha-beta-depleted transplantation in children. This clonotype was picked up many times. What it binds is unknown. During its preparation, the TCRbeta library received unique molecular identifiers. TCRdb re-analysed the PCR reads in MiXCR, keeping a single row per CDR3 protein. The data show around 70,000 distinct CDR3 sequences, 11% seen once. Study-wide results and limits: T-cell counts and diversity at one year post-transplant came mainly from newly produced T cells. Surviving recipient T cells and thymic progenitors accounted for the high day-60 TCRbeta diversity observed in some patients. Several hundred expanded graft clones reportedly were the source of alpha-beta T cells about two months after transplant.

The clonotype was recovered from a boy aged 5 to 17 with acute myeloid leukemia, due to receive a stem cell transplant. This material consisted of PBMCs, taken before TCRalphabeta/CD19-depleted stem cell transplant.

The CDR3 reads CASSLGGRSLDTQYF. CDR3 DNA sequence: TGCGCCAGCAGCTTGGGTGGCAGGTCGTTAGATACGCAGTATTTT. V usage is TRBV5-1 and J usage is TRBJ2-3; D is undetermined. The CDR3 totals 15 residues. Between the trimmed V and J ends, which lost 0 bases and 5 bases, there was a span of 13 bases. Germline CDR1 SGHRS, CDR2 YFSETQ.